This TCR beta chain was sequenced in a study of shared clonotypes between healthy human individuals. General study results and limits: Some clonotypes were shared by all four sorted-subset donors, while others were not shared. The non-shared ones had lower generation probabilities than the shared ones. Some naive CD4 clonotypes, about 5.5%, turned up in common across four donors.

Every immunoSEQ plate was one replicate of a subset's evenly spread DNA. The protocol was immunoSEQ multiplex PCR, while the TCRdb copy is restricted to in-frame clones and leaves out a portion. The sample contains about 1.1 million clones, 60% to 85% of which appear only once. CD45RA+ naive and CD45RA-negative memory subsets were separated from CD4+ cells. Of note for this clone: Its antigen is still unknown.

Germline V gives CDR1 SGHDN, CDR2 FVKESK. This CDR3 contains 15 residues. V was pared by 0 bases and J by 5 bases, with 14 bases between. The clonotype comes from a man in his late teens or twenties in good health. Some clones in this sample may be carry-over from other donors' samples. This sequence joins TRBV14 and TRBJ2-7; D is uncertain. What was sequenced was memory CD4+ T cells from PBMCs. Indicated subset: CD45RA-negative fraction. CDR3 protein: CASSQDLQYEDEQYF. The CDR3 coding sequence is TGTGCCAGCAGCCAAGATTTGCAGTACGAGGACGAGCAGTACTTC.